This T cell receptor beta chain was captured in a study of blood T cell repertoires in COVID-19. The data were produced by immunoSEQ multiplex PCR, yet TCRdb's version contains in-frame clones alone and is incomplete. The sample has 110,000 to 150,000 clones, 84% seen once. CDR1 and CDR2 from the germline V gene are LGHNA and YSLEER. V was cut by 1 base and J by 2 bases, with 5 bases left in between. This CDR3 region has 13 residues. This receptor was obtained from a human donor in a cohort sampled during active COVID-19. The sample taken for sequencing was peripheral blood. This chain connects TRBV4-3 to TRBJ1-2; D not certain. The CDR3 coding sequence is TGCGCCAGCAGCCAAGCAGGAAACTATGGCTACACCTTC. Translated, it gives CASSQAGNYGYTF.